The T cell receptor beta chain described here comes from a study of glioma-infiltrating T cells after dendritic cell vaccination. V lost 6 bases and J lost 3, with 7 bases in between. This CDR3 spans 12 amino acids. Germline V gene sequence: CDR1 MNHEY, CDR2 SMNVEV (reference sequence). This clone was found a few times. Specified time point: after dendritic cell vaccination, including at tumor progression/relapse. None of the glioblastoma patients had an isocitrate dehydrogenase mutation. Sequencing was performed with immunoSEQ multiplex PCR; in TCRdb, only in-frame clones are kept and a portion is missing. The sample records 75,000 to 95,000 clones, around 87% being singletons.

The sequence was obtained from a human donor with glioblastoma. This rearrangement joins TRBV27 to TRBJ2-3; perhaps TRBD2 as D (5 bases). The input for sequencing was blood, taken after dendritic cell vaccination. The DNA for the CDR3 is TGTGCCAGCAGACCGGGGACAGATACGCAGTATTTT. Translating it yields CASRPGTDTQYF.